This entry describes one T cell receptor beta chain. V lost 5 bases and J lost 0; bases outside the gene matches: 4. Germline CDR1 reads MNHEY; CDR2 reads SVGEGT. The CDR3 loop spans 15 amino acids. Generated by immunoSEQ multiplex PCR, the TCRdb table keeps only in-frame clones and is missing some. The sample shows some 300,000 clones, approximately 90% of them seen only once. The data derive from a study of blood T cell repertoires in COVID-19. Study overall: Samples of COVID-19 (acute and convalescent) were obtained from the United States, Italy and Spain.

Sequences were obtained from peripheral blood. The receptor's source is a woman in her thirties who had recovered from COVID-19. This chain uses TRBV6-2 or TRBV6-3 with TRBJ1-5, with 7 nucleotides matching TRBD1. CDR3 in amino acids: CASSTGTASNQPQHF. The CDR3 bases are TGTGCCAGCAGTACAGGGACAGCTAGCAATCAGCCCCAGCATTTT.